These 22 T cell receptor beta chains came from one sample sequenced in a study of blood T cell repertoires in COVID-19. Profiled with immunoSEQ multiplex PCR; TCRdb holds only in-frame clones, not every one. Here the sample spans about 210,000 clones, approximately 80% being singletons. The sample comprised peripheral blood. The source of these receptors is an elderly woman with COVID-19, enrolled during active disease.

The CDR3 DNA is TGTGCCAGCAGTGAAGCGACAGGGACTAATGAAAAACTGTTTTTT. Translation: CASSEATGTNEKLFF. The rearrangement joins TRBV6-1 to TRBJ1-4; 7 bases fit TRBD1. The CDR3 has 15 residues. V lost 0 bases, J lost 2 bases, and 0 bases stayed unmatched. The V gene's germline CDR1 is MNHNS and CDR2 SASEGT.

As regards this clone: The junction and the germline gene differ at one end; a read error may be behind it. The chain is built from TRBV6-4 and TRBJ2-5, with 7 bases identical to TRBD2. Per germline, CDR1 MRHNA and CDR2 SNTAGT. This CDR3 contains 12 residues. The DNA for the CDR3 is TGTGCCAGCAGTGTTTCAGGACTAGGGTGGGACTTC. Its protein product is CASSVSGLGWDF.

The V and J genes are TRBV13 and TRBJ1-2; D may be TRBD1 (6 bases). Germline V CDR1 and CDR2: PRHDT, FYEKMQ (reference sequence). The V gene lost 4 bases and the J gene lost 4 bases, with 16 bases spanning the gap. The CDR3 loop spans 15 amino acids. CDR3 coding DNA: TGTGCCAGCAGCTCACCGTCACAGGGAATCTATGGCTACACCTTC. Translating gives CASSSPSQGIYGYTF.

The J gene is TRBJ1-6, the V gene TRBV4-1; D unresolved. The ends were cut back, 6 bases at V and 9 bases at J, with 21 bases in the middle. Germline values: CDR1 MGHRA, CDR2 YSYEKL. The CDR3 runs 16 residues. CDR3 sequence (DNA): TGCGCCAGCAGTCGAATGGAGCGAAGTGAGAGTTCACCCCTCCACTTT. This gives the protein CASSRMERSESSPLHF.

The chain combines TRBV9 with TRBJ2-2, with 11 nucleotides matching TRBD2. V gave up 2 bases and J gave up 1 base; unmatched junction bases: 7. The CDR3 covers 18 residues. The germline V gene encodes CDR1 SGDLS and CDR2 YYNGEE. CDR3 nucleotide sequence: TGTGCCAGCAGCGTTAGCCTAGCGGGGGGCCTGAACACCGGGGAGCTGTTTTTT. Protein sequence: CASSVSLAGGLNTGELFF.

The V call is TRBV6-2 or TRBV6-3, the J call TRBJ2-1; 7 bases map to TRBD1. The CDR3 sequence is 13 residues long. Germline trimming cut 6 bases from V and 14 bases from J; bases unmatched to any gene: 13. Germline lookup yields CDR1 MNHEY and CDR2 SVGEGT. This CDR3 is CASSSTGALSEFF. The CDR3 nucleotides read TGTGCCAGCAGCTCTACAGGGGCCCTCTCCGAGTTCTTC.

The genes are TRBV7-2 and TRBJ2-3, with D possibly TRBD2 on 5 matching bases. Germline V gene lookup returns CDR1 SGHTA and CDR2 FQGNSA. Trimming removed 2 bases at V and 3 bases at J, with 12 bases between. The CDR3 is made up of 15 amino acids. This CDR3 is CASSLNRLATDTQYF. The CDR3 DNA reads TGTGCCAGCAGCTTAAATAGGCTAGCAACAGATACGCAGTATTTT.

The chain has TRBV5-4 and TRBJ1-4, with 8 bases that match TRBD1. CDR1 is SGHNT, CDR2 YYREEE, per germline (reference sequence). This CDR3 is 18 amino acids long. V dropped 1 base and J dropped 13; count of bases not matched to a gene: 21. The CDR3 nucleotides read TGTGCCAGCAGCTTGCAAGGGCGGACCGGGACAGGCGGTCTCGGACTGTTTTTT. This gives the protein CASSLQGRTGTGGLGLFF. Combining the CDR3 with reference TRBV5-4 and TRBJ1-4 gives the whole variable domain ETGVTQSPTHLIKTRGQQVTLRCSSQSGHNTVSWYQQALGQGPQFIFQYYREEENGRGNFPPRFSGLQFPNYSSELNVNALELDDSALYLCASSLQGRTGTGGLGLFFGSGTQLSVL.

The chain recombines TRBV19 with TRBJ2-2; TRBD2 matches at 8 bases. Germline assignment: CDR1 LNHDA and CDR2 SQIVND (reference sequence). The CDR3 loop spans 15 amino acids. The ends lost 9 bases at V and 2 bases at J; junction bases unmatched: 8. CDR3 sequence: CASKKRGTNTGELFF. CDR3 coding DNA: TGTGCCAGCAAGAAGCGGGGGACTAACACCGGGGAGCTGTTTTTT.

The gene calls are TRBV7-6 and TRBJ1-5; D is unclear. Trimming took 1 base from V and 0 from J, leaving 7 bases between them. Germline values: CDR1 SGHVS, CDR2 FNYEAQ. This CDR3 region has 15 residues. The CDR3 DNA follows: TGTGCCAGCAGCTTAGAGCCAGGTAGCAATCAGCCCCAGCATTTT. Translated, it gives CASSLEPGSNQPQHF.

V and J are TRBV28 and TRBJ1-3; 9 bases match TRBD1. V lost 2 bases and J lost 3; bases outside the gene matches: 5. The length of the CDR3 is 16 residues. Germline CDR1 MDHEN, CDR2 SYDVKM. The CDR3 loop is CASSLTQGAGGNTIYF. DNA for the CDR3: TGTGCCAGCAGTTTAACACAGGGGGCAGGTGGAAACACCATATATTTT.

V gene TRBV18 combines with J gene TRBJ2-7; TRBD2 matches at 14 bases. The ends lost 6 bases at V and 0 bases at J; junction bases unmatched: 10. The V gene's germline CDR1 is KGHSH and CDR2 LQKENI. This CDR3 is built from 18 residues. The CDR3 loop is CASSRTPGLAGDSYEQYF. In DNA, the CDR3 is TGTGCCAGCTCTCGTACTCCGGGACTAGCGGGAGACTCCTACGAGCAGTACTTC.

The chain has TRBV5-6 and TRBJ1-2; tentatively, D is TRBD1 (6 bases). The CDR3 runs to 14 residues. The V gene lost 4 bases and the J gene lost 6 bases, with 16 bases spanning the gap. Germline lookup yields CDR1 SGHDT and CDR2 YYEEEE. CDR3 bases: TGTGCCAGCAGCCCACAGGGATCTGGAAATGGCTACACCTTC. Translating gives CASSPQGSGNGYTF.

The table lists this clone with a count of one. The chain combines TRBV11-2 with TRBJ1-1; no definite D call. The germline V and J ends were trimmed by 5 bases and 4 bases, with 14 bases remaining between them. The CDR3 contains 14 residues. CDR1 and CDR2 (germline): SGHAT, FQNNGV. CDR3 sequence reads: CASSPQSGVTEAFF. In DNA form, the CDR3 reads TGTGCCAGCAGCCCTCAAAGCGGCGTCACTGAAGCTTTCTTT.

V usage is TRBV6-5 and J usage is TRBJ2-1; TRBD2 is a possible D gene (6 bases). CDR1 and CDR2 from the germline V gene are MNHEY and SVGAGI. This CDR3 is 15 amino acids long. V lost 1 base, J lost 9 bases, and 16 bases lay in between. DNA for the CDR3: TGTGCCAGCAGTTACTTTCGTGCGGGGCCGCCTGAGCAGTTCTTC. Its protein product is CASSYFRAGPPEQFF.

The CDR3 loop is CASRETLTAEAFF. CDR3 DNA sequence: TGTGCCAGCAGAGAGACATTAACGGCTGAAGCTTTCTTT. The V and J genes are TRBV6-5 and TRBJ1-1, with D hard to call. The CDR3 extends over 13 amino acids. The germline V and J ends were trimmed by 6 bases and 6 bases, with 14 bases remaining between them. Germline CDR1 reads MNHEY; CDR2 reads SVGAGI.

This sequence joins TRBV5-1 and TRBJ2-3, with 8 bases that match TRBD2. The V gene's germline CDR1 is SGHRS and CDR2 YFSETQ. Trimming at V came to 5 bases and at J to 1 base, leaving 3 bases not matched to a gene. The CDR3 runs to 14 residues. CDR3 sequence reads: CASSSSGRTDTQYF. CDR3 DNA: TGCGCCAGCAGTTCTAGCGGGCGCACAGATACGCAGTATTTT.

The chain has TRBV5-4 and TRBJ2-7; TRBD2 aligns across 11 bases. The length of the CDR3 is 17 residues. V gave up 5 bases and J gave up 4 bases; unmatched junction bases: 14. CDR1 SGHNT and CDR2 YYREEE come from the germline V gene (reference sequence). In nucleotides, the CDR3 is TGTGCCAGCAGTTGGGATTGGCTAGCGGGGGGCCCGTACGAGCAGTACGTC. This encodes CASSWDWLAGGPYEQYV.

Written as DNA, the CDR3 is TGTGCCAGCAGCCGACAGGGGATCTATCCTGGCTACACCTTC. Its protein product is CASSRQGIYPGYTF. The rearrangement uses TRBV7-9 and TRBJ1-2; 8 nucleotides match TRBD1. CDR1 is SEHNR and CDR2 is FQNEAQ in the germline V gene (reference sequence). V shed 5 bases, J shed 7 bases, and the junction held 9 bases outside the gene matches. The CDR3 has 14 residues.

V and J are TRBV24-1 and TRBJ1-5; 11 nucleotides agree with TRBD1. Per germline, CDR1 KGHDR and CDR2 SFDVKD. The length of the CDR3 is 13 residues. With V trimmed by 10 bases and J by 6 bases, 4 bases remained unmatched. CDR3 loop: CATGQGATQPQHF. CDR3 nucleotides: TGTGCCACAGGACAGGGGGCGACTCAGCCCCAGCATTTT.

This clone has only one observation. The chain joins TRBV2 to TRBJ1-2; the D gene is possibly TRBD1 (5 bases). V was pared by 6 bases and J by 8 bases, with 13 bases between. Germline-derived CDR1 and CDR2 are SNHLY and FYNNEI. This CDR3 is 12 amino acids long. CDR3 loop: CASRDDSLGYTF. CDR3 DNA: TGTGCCAGCAGAGATGACAGTCTCGGCTACACCTTC.

The gene calls are TRBV18 and TRBJ2-1; 13 bases are shared with TRBD2. The length of the CDR3 is 17 residues. Germline CDR1 is KGHSH and CDR2 is LQKENI. V shed 6 bases, J shed 4 bases, and the junction held 9 bases outside the gene matches. The CDR3 DNA reads as TGTGCCAGCTCGCAAACTAGCGGGGGGGGAGAATACAATGAGCAGTTCTTC. Protein sequence: CASSQTSGGGEYNEQFF.